This entry is about one T cell receptor beta chain. In germline, CDR1 is SGHRS, CDR2 YFSETQ. V lost 3 bases to trimming and J lost 3 bases; unmatched junction nucleotides: 2. This CDR3 contains 14 residues. Some clones are missing from TCRdb's copy, which holds only in-frame ones; the method was immunoSEQ multiplex PCR. The data show fewer than 120,000 clones, 80% to 95% seen once. The sample originates from a study of siplizumab effects on memory and regulatory T cells. The chain employs TRBV5-1 and TRBJ2-7; TRBD2 agrees at 11 bases. Sequenced input: CD4+ T cells sorted from blood. The TCR originated in a human donor in good health. Here the CDR3 reads CASSSGTSGYEQYF. For the CDR3, the DNA is TGCGCCAGCAGCTCCGGGACTAGCGGCTACGAGCAGTACTTC. Full variable domain (missing parts from reference TRBV5-1 and TRBJ2-7): KAGVTQTPRYLIKTRGQQVTLSCSPISGHRSVSWYQQTPGQGLQFLFEYFSETQRNKGNFPGRFSGRQFSNSRSEMNVSTLELGDSALYLCASSSGTSGYEQYFGPGTRLTVT.